These 26 T cell receptor beta chains were sequenced from one sample in a study of control samples from healthy donors and cancer patients. Measured with immunoSEQ multiplex PCR; TCRdb has only the in-frame clones, and not every one. Of approximately 170,000 clones listed, 90% to 95% are singletons. The sequenced sample consisted of blood. The source is a woman aged 60 to 75 in good health.

The V and J genes are TRBV5-1 and TRBJ1-1, with D tentatively TRBD1 (5 bases). The V gene's germline CDR1 is SGHRS and CDR2 YFSETQ. V gave up 5 bases and J gave up 3 bases, with 26 bases separating them. The CDR3 runs 18 residues. The chain's CDR3 is CASSYLPGLPMEDTEAFF. Here the CDR3 DNA reads TGCGCCAGCAGTTATCTTCCGGGACTCCCCATGGAGGACACTGAAGCTTTCTTT.

V gene TRBV5-1 combines with J gene TRBJ1-2; D is ambiguous. This CDR3 has 14 amino acids. Trimming removed 2 bases at V and 0 bases at J, with 8 bases between. Per germline, CDR1 SGHRS and CDR2 YFSETQ. This CDR3 reads CASSLSETNYGYTF. The CDR3 DNA follows: TGCGCCAGCAGCTTATCCGAAACTAACTATGGCTACACCTTC.

The rearrangement joins TRBV2 to TRBJ1-1, with D perhaps matching TRBD1 (6 bases). Germline V gene data show CDR1 as SNHLY and CDR2 as FYNNEI. The V and J ends lost 4 bases and 4 bases respectively, with 16 bases between them. CDR3 length: 15 residues. In DNA form, the CDR3 reads TGTGCCAGCAGTGGTGGGACACGTAGGAGCACTGAAGCTTTCTTT. This gives the protein CASSGGTRRSTEAFF. Full variable domain (remainder filled in from reference TRBV2 and TRBJ1-1): EPEVTQTPSHQVTQMGQEVILRCVPISNHLYFYWYRQILGQKVEFLVSFYNNEISEKSEIFDDQFSVERPDGSNFTLKIRSTKLEDSAMYFCASSGGTRRSTEAFFGQGTRLTVV.

The chain is built from TRBV12-3 or TRBV12-4 and TRBJ2-5; no clear D gene. Trimming stripped 3 bases from V and 5 bases from J, with 7 bases between. The CDR3 is made up of 12 amino acids. CDR3 nucleotides: TGTGCCAGCAGTTTGGCAGAGGAGACCCAGTACTTC. This gives the protein CASSLAEETQYF.

This chain joins TRBV7-8 and TRBJ1-5, with 9 bases matching TRBD1. The CDR3 extends over 17 amino acids. Trimming cost V 0 bases and J 0 bases; bases outside gene matches: 3. Germline values: CDR1 SGHVS, CDR2 FQNEAQ. The CDR3, as DNA: TGTGCCAGCAGCTTAGCCGGGACAGGGAATAGCAATCAGCCCCAGCATTTT. This gives the protein CASSLAGTGNSNQPQHF.

The chain uses TRBV30 and TRBJ1-6, with TRBD1 as a possible D gene (6 bases). V dropped 6 bases and J dropped 10 bases, with 16 bases sitting between them. CDR3 size: 13 residues. The germline V gene has CDR1 GTSNPN and CDR2 SVGIG (reference sequence). CDR3 loop: CACHRDVESPLHF. Here the CDR3 DNA reads TGTGCCTGTCACAGGGATGTTGAATCACCCCTCCACTTT.

A single count supports this clone. CDR3: CASSLVPPGQGYEQYF. The CDR3 DNA reads as TGTGCCAGCAGCTTAGTCCCACCGGGACAGGGATACGAGCAGTACTTC. The chain carries TRBV7-2 and TRBJ2-7; 9 bases agree with TRBD1. Unmatched junction bases numbered 8, after V lost 1 base and J lost 4 bases. This CDR3 has 16 amino acids. The germline V gene has CDR1 SGHTA and CDR2 FQGNSA.

This clone is medium-sized in the sample. The rearrangement joins TRBV27 to TRBJ2-7; TRBD2 might be the D (6 bases). V was shortened by 3 bases and J by 3 bases, with 15 bases between the two germline ends. The CDR3 extends over 15 amino acids. Germline lookup yields CDR1 MNHEY and CDR2 SMNVEV (reference sequence). The CDR3 DNA reads as TGTGCCAGCAGTTTCGGGGGTAATGCGGTCTACGAGCAGTACTTC. Translating gives CASSFGGNAVYEQYF.

The rearrangement joins TRBV10-3 to TRBJ2-5; 8 bases fit TRBD2. The CDR3 has 17 amino acids. With V trimmed by 5 bases and J by 3 bases, 14 bases remained unmatched. The germline CDR1 and CDR2 sequences are ENHRY and SYGVKD. The CDR3 DNA reads TGTGCCATCAGTCCGAGGTGGGCGGGGGGACTAAAAGAGACCCAGTACTTC. Translation gives CAISPRWAGGLKETQYF.

The rearrangement joins TRBV5-1 to TRBJ1-2, with D tentatively TRBD1 (6 bases). CDR1 and CDR2 from the germline V gene are SGHRS and YFSETQ. CDR3 size: 15 residues. Trimming left V 2 bases short and J 3 bases short, with 14 bases between. The CDR3 reads CASSFLAGADYGYTF. CDR3 DNA: TGCGCCAGCAGCTTTTTGGCAGGGGCGGACTATGGCTACACCTTC.

The table lists this clone with a count of one. Written as DNA, the CDR3 is TGTGCCAGCTCACCTACGGGACCCACGGGATCGGGCACTGAAGCTTTCTTT. As protein: CASSPTGPTGSGTEAFF. The rearrangement joins TRBV18 to TRBJ1-1; weak D call: TRBD1 (5 bases). Germline loops: CDR1 KGHSH, CDR2 LQKENI. The CDR3 runs 17 residues. Trimming left V 3 bases short and J 4 bases short, with 21 bases between.

J is TRBJ1-1 and V is TRBV18, with no clear D. This CDR3 comprises 14 residues. V lost 4 bases and J 1 base, leaving 10 bases between the germline ends. The germline V gene encodes CDR1 KGHSH and CDR2 LQKENI. CDR3 in DNA: TGTGCCAGCTCACTCCAGGACGGGAACACTGAAGCTTTCTTT. Its translation: CASSLQDGNTEAFF.

This rearrangement joins TRBV5-5 to TRBJ2-2; tentative D call: TRBD1 (5 bases). The ends were cut back, 2 bases at V and 1 base at J, with 9 bases in the middle. The CDR3 spans 15 residues. Germline CDR1 and CDR2: SGHKS and YYEKEE (reference sequence). The CDR3 loop reads CASSLAGLNTGELFF. The CDR3, as DNA: TGTGCCAGCAGCTTAGCAGGGCTGAACACCGGGGAGCTGTTTTTT.

This rearrangement joins TRBV10-3 to TRBJ1-3; possible D gene TRBD1, 6 bases. Germline lookup yields CDR1 ENHRY and CDR2 SYGVKD. V was pared by 8 bases and J by 1 base, with 12 bases between. CDR3 length: 14 amino acids. The CDR3 DNA follows: TGTGCCATCGGGGGGGACACTTCTGGAAACACCATATATTTT. Its translation is CAIGGDTSGNTIYF.

Points on this clone: At one boundary the junction diverges from the germline segment, which might be a read error. This chain uses TRBV6-7 with TRBJ1-5; D perhaps matches TRBD1 (5 bases). TRBV6-7 belongs to the ORF category, with a function that is uncertain. The CDR3 covers 19 residues. CDR3 coding DNA: TGTGCCAGCAGTGACTCGAGGGGTAGGTTTGGCGGTCCCAATCAGCCCCAGCATTTT. Protein sequence: CASSDSRGRFGGPNQPQHF.

The J gene is TRBJ2-5, the V gene TRBV7-2; no reliable D call. Trimming cost V 2 bases and J 9 bases, with 16 bases left between them. CDR3 length equals 14 residues. Per the germline V gene, CDR1 is SGHTA and CDR2 is FQGNSA. CDR3 sequence reads: CASSLISVASAQYF. The CDR3 DNA reads TGTGCCAGCAGCTTAATCTCCGTGGCCTCGGCCCAGTACTTC.

This chain joins TRBV7-2 and TRBJ2-2, with no clear D. CDR1 and CDR2 from the germline V gene are SGHTA and FQGNSA. Between the trimmed V and J ends, which lost 3 bases and 1 base, there was a span of 6 bases. The CDR3 length is 14 residues. The CDR3 protein is CASSFDRNTGELFF. CDR3 nucleotides: TGTGCCAGCAGCTTTGATAGGAACACCGGGGAGCTGTTTTTT. Looking up the rest from reference TRBV7-2 and TRBJ2-2 gives the full variable domain: GAGVSQSPSNKVTEKGKDVELRCDPISGHTALYWYRQSLGQGLEFLIYFQGNSAPDKSGLPSDRFSAERTGGSVSTLTIQRTQQEDSAVYLCASSFDRNTGELFFGEGSRLTVL.

CDR3 protein: CASSFDYNEQFF. DNA of the CDR3: TGTGCCAGCAGTTTCGACTACAATGAGCAGTTCTTC. V gene TRBV6-5 combines with J gene TRBJ2-1; no reliable D call. Germline V gene sequence: CDR1 MNHEY, CDR2 SVGAGI. V lost 4 bases and J lost 3, with 4 bases in between. The CDR3 consists of 12 residues.

This chain joins TRBV30 and TRBJ1-6; the D is unclear. Germline lookup yields CDR1 GTSNPN and CDR2 SVGIG (reference sequence). Trimming removed 1 base from V and 0 bases from J, with 13 bases in between. The CDR3 is 17 amino acids. This CDR3 is CAWSATTSSSYNSPLHF. Written as DNA, the CDR3 is TGTGCCTGGAGTGCCACGACATCGAGCTCCTATAATTCACCCCTCCACTTT.

The chain joins TRBV11-2 to TRBJ2-5, with 9 bases that match TRBD1. The J segment lost 2 bases and the V segment lost 3 bases, leaving 4 bases of the junction unmatched. The germline V gene encodes CDR1 SGHAT and CDR2 FQNNGV. CDR3 length equals 15 residues. As DNA, the CDR3 is TGTGCCAGCAGCTTGTGGACAGGGGAGCAAGAGACCCAGTACTTC. Residues: CASSLWTGEQETQYF.

The CDR3, as DNA: TGTGCCAGCAGCGTGGGGGGGCCGCTGCATGATACGCAGTATTTT. It translates to CASSVGGPLHDTQYF. The chain combines TRBV9 with TRBJ2-3; D possibly corresponds to TRBD2 (7 bases). V was cut by 2 bases and J by 6 bases, with 16 bases left in between. Looked up from germline, CDR1 is SGDLS and CDR2 is YYNGEE. This CDR3 has 15 amino acids.

This chain links TRBV12-3 or TRBV12-4 with TRBJ1-1; D possibly corresponds to TRBD1 (6 bases). Trimming left V 6 bases short and J 7 bases short, with 15 bases between. This CDR3 is built from 13 residues. The CDR3 loop is CASRPGEVFEAFF. In DNA form, the CDR3 reads TGTGCCAGCAGACCAGGGGAGGTATTTGAAGCTTTCTTT.

The chain carries TRBV4-1 and TRBJ1-2; unclear D gene. The germline V gene has CDR1 MGHRA and CDR2 YSYEKL. V lost 1 base, J lost 5 bases, and 8 bases lay in between. The CDR3 totals 13 residues. The CDR3 is CASSQGFLYGYTF. Here the CDR3 DNA reads TGCGCCAGCAGCCAAGGGTTCCTTTATGGCTACACCTTC.

The chain is built from TRBV11-2 and TRBJ2-5; no clear D. Germline lookup yields CDR1 SGHAT and CDR2 FQNNGV. This CDR3 comprises 13 residues. Trimming pared 3 bases from V and 3 bases from J, leaving 8 bases between. The CDR3 nucleotides read TGTGCCAGCAGCTTCCTGGGAAAAGAGACCCAGTACTTC. Its protein product is CASSFLGKETQYF.

The chain joins TRBV3-1 (or the pseudogene TRBV3-2) to TRBJ1-2; possibly TRBD1 for D (5 bases). Germline-derived CDR1 and CDR2 are LGHDT and YNNKEL (reference sequence). The V and J ends lost 4 bases and 5 bases respectively, with 14 bases between them. CDR3 length equals 14 residues. This CDR3 is CASSPFREGYGYTF. DNA for the CDR3: TGTGCCAGCAGCCCCTTCAGGGAAGGGTATGGCTACACCTTC.

This clone appeared a few times. This chain links TRBV10-3 with TRBJ2-1; 8 bases match TRBD2. CDR1 ENHRY and CDR2 SYGVKD come from the germline V gene. The CDR3 covers 15 residues. The ends lost 1 base at V and 4 bases at J; junction bases unmatched: 3. CDR3: CAISELTGGYNEQFF. CDR3 sequence (DNA): TGTGCCATCAGTGAGTTAACGGGGGGGTACAATGAGCAGTTCTTC.